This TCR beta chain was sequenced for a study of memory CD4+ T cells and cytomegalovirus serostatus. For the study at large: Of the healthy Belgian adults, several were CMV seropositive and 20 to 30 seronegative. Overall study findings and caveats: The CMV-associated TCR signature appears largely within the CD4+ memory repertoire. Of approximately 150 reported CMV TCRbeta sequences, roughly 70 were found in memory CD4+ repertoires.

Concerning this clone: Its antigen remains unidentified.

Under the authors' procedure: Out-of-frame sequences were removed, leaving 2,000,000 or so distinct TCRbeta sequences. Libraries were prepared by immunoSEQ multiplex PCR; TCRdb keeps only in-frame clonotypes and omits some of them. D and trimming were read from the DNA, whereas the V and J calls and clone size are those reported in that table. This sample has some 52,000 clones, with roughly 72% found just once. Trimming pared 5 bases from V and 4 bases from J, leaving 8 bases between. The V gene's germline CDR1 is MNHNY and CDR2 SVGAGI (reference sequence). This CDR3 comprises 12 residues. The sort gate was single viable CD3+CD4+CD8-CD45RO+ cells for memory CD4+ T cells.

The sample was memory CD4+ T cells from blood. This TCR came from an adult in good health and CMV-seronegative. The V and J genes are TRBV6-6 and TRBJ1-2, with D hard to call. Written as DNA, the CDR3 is TGTGCCAGCAGTCGCGGGTTCTATGGCTACACCTTC. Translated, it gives CASSRGFYGYTF.